One sample yielded the 20 T cell receptor beta chains listed below, sequenced in a study of T cells in Graves' hyperthyroidism and ophthalmopathy. TCR beta CDR3 sequences were amplified from RNA transcripts. A set of HTBI primers served as the primers for a first-round RT-PCR of the TCR CDR3. Using its own MiXCR run on the multiplex PCR reads, TCRdb lists one record per CDR3 protein. The table records around 620,000 distinct CDR3 sequences, around 16% of them present only once. What was sequenced was blood. The origin of the receptors is a woman aged 25-40 years with Graves' hyperthyroidism.

This clonotype appeared many times. The genes are TRBV11-2 and TRBJ2-3; unclear D gene. The CDR3 totals 14 residues. Germline V gives CDR1 SGHAT, CDR2 FQNNGV. V shed 4 bases and J shed 2 bases, with 10 bases lying between them. The DNA of the CDR3 is TGTGCCAGCAGCTATCGGCAGATCACAGATACGCAGTATTTT. As protein: CASSYRQITDTQYF.

V and J are TRBV4-2 and TRBJ1-2, with TRBD1 matching 7 bases. V trimming: 3 bases; J trimming: 4 bases; junction bases outside the gene matches: 8. Germline CDR1 LGHNA, CDR2 YNFKEQ. CDR3 length equals 15 residues. The CDR3 sequence is CASSQGKGASYGYTF. CDR3 DNA: TGTGCCAGCAGCCAGGGGAAGGGGGCGAGCTATGGCTACACCTTC.

This clonotype has a handful of counts. The chain links TRBV2 to TRBJ2-7; tentatively, D is TRBD2 (5 bases). The V gene lost 6 bases and the J gene lost 9 bases, with 12 bases spanning the gap. Looked up from germline, CDR1 is SNHLY and CDR2 is FYNNEI. This CDR3 has 11 residues. The CDR3 nucleotides read TGTGCCAGCAGCCGACTAAGTGGGCAGTACTTC. It codes for CASSRLSGQYF.

The V and J genes are TRBV5-6 and TRBJ1-4, with D maybe TRBD1 (5 bases). CDR3 length: 14 residues. Germline V gene sequence: CDR1 SGHDT, CDR2 YYEEEE. V lost 3 bases to trimming and J lost 5 bases, with 11 bases between them. The CDR3 sequence is CASSSGLDNEKLFF. DNA of the CDR3: TGTGCCAGCAGCTCAGGGCTGGACAATGAAAAACTGTTTTTT.

This clonotype was seen only a few times. The chain recombines TRBV15 with TRBJ2-5; tentatively, D is TRBD1 (5 bases). Germline-derived CDR1 and CDR2 are LNHNV and YYDKDF (reference sequence). The CDR3 covers 13 residues. V gave up 6 bases and J gave up 6 bases, with 14 bases separating them. CDR3 coding DNA: TGTGCCACCAGAGGGGCGGACCGACAGACCCAGTACTTC. It translates to CATRGADRQTQYF.

This clonotype appeared a few times. The rearrangement joins TRBV19 to TRBJ2-3, with TRBD1 matching 8 bases. Germline CDR1 is LNHDA and CDR2 is SQIVND (reference sequence). The trim removed 5 bases at V and 3 bases at J, leaving 10 bases unmatched. The CDR3 sequence is 16 residues long. This chain's CDR3 is CASSARTGSGTDTQYF. CDR3 coding DNA: TGTGCCAGTAGTGCTCGGACAGGGAGTGGGACAGATACGCAGTATTTT. Looking up the rest from reference TRBV19 and TRBJ2-3 gives the full variable domain: DGGITQSPKYLFRKEGQNVTLSCEQNLNHDAMYWYRQDPGQGLRLIYYSQIVNDFQKGDIAEGYSVSREKKESFPLTVTSAQKNPTAFYLCASSARTGSGTDTQYFGPGTRLTVL.

This clonotype was seen only a few times. The CDR3 bases are TGTGCCAGCACCGGGTACTACAATGAGCAGTTCTTC. Its protein is CASTGYYNEQFF. The genes are TRBV6-1 and TRBJ2-1; D gene ambiguous. The CDR3 is made up of 12 amino acids. V was pared by 7 bases and J by 3 bases, with 7 bases between. Germline loops: CDR1 MNHNS, CDR2 SASEGT.

CDR3 residues: CASSNPDRGRSPLHF. DNA of the CDR3: TGTGCCAGTAGTAACCCGGACAGGGGAAGGTCACCCCTCCACTTT. This sequence joins TRBV19 and TRBJ1-6; 9 bases line up with TRBD1. This CDR3 has 15 amino acids. Germline V gene data show CDR1 as LNHDA and CDR2 as SQIVND (reference sequence). J gave up 10 bases and V 4 bases, and 8 bases lay outside the gene matches.

This clonotype showed up many times. The gene calls are TRBV11-2 and TRBJ2-3; the match to TRBD2 covers 9 bases. The CDR3 sequence is 14 residues long. Trimming at V came to 5 bases and at J to 4 bases, leaving 4 bases not matched to a gene. In germline, CDR1 is SGHAT, CDR2 FQNNGV. The CDR3 sequence: CASSALAGPDTQYF. As DNA, the CDR3 is TGTGCCAGCAGCGCGCTAGCGGGGCCAGATACGCAGTATTTT.

This clonotype was observed at least ten times. V is TRBV20-1 and J is TRBJ1-2; D gene unclear. The germline V gene encodes CDR1 DFQATT and CDR2 SNEGSKA (reference sequence). The CDR3 totals 13 residues. Deletions cut 0 bases from V and 3 bases from J, with 8 bases between. The CDR3 DNA sequence: TGCAGTGCTAGAGATCCCCGACACTATGGCTACACCTTC. This sequence encodes CSARDPRHYGYTF.

Many counts were recorded for this clonotype. The CDR3 bases are TGTGCCAGCAGCTACGACAGGGCGAATGAGCAGTTCTTC. Translation gives CASSYDRANEQFF. This chain joins TRBV7-2 and TRBJ2-1, with 7 bases fitting TRBD1. This CDR3 comprises 13 residues. With 4 bases clipped from V and 7 bases from J, the junction kept 4 bases outside the gene matches. Germline CDR1 SGHTA, CDR2 FQGNSA. Filled out from reference TRBV7-2 and TRBJ2-1, the complete variable domain reads GAGVSQSPSNKVTEKGKDVELRCDPISGHTALYWYRQSLGQGLEFLIYFQGNSAPDKSGLPSDRFSAERTGGSVSTLTIQRTQQEDSAVYLCASSYDRANEQFFGPGTRLTVL.

The chain employs TRBV6-2 or TRBV6-3 and TRBJ2-5; TRBD2 aligns across 7 bases. From germline, CDR1 is MNHEY and CDR2 SVGEGT. V gave up 6 bases and J gave up 6 bases; unmatched junction bases: 1. The CDR3 loop spans 11 amino acids. The CDR3 here is CASRGGKTQYF. The CDR3, as DNA: TGTGCCAGCAGGGGGGGGAAGACCCAGTACTTC.

In its sample, this clonotype was seen a few times. The V and J genes are TRBV29-1 and TRBJ2-7, with D perhaps matching TRBD2 (6 bases). Per the germline V gene, CDR1 is SQVTM and CDR2 is ANQGSEA. V dropped 3 bases and J dropped 0 bases, with 15 bases sitting between them. CDR3 size: 15 residues. CDR3 sequence reads: CSVEAGRKNSYEQYF. CDR3 nucleotide sequence: TGCAGCGTTGAGGCGGGACGGAAAAACTCCTACGAGCAGTACTTC.

This clonotype was observed at least ten times. The gene calls are TRBV5-5 and TRBJ2-5; TRBD2 aligns across 7 bases. Germline-derived CDR1 and CDR2 are SGHKS and YYEKEE (reference sequence). The CDR3 is 17 amino acids. V trimming: 0 bases; J trimming: 0 bases; junction bases outside the gene matches: 8. CDR3 loop: CASSLEPSGRYQETQYF. CDR3 in DNA: TGTGCCAGCAGCTTGGAGCCTAGCGGTCGGTACCAAGAGACCCAGTACTTC. Complete variable domain (other parts from reference TRBV5-5 and TRBJ2-5): DAGVTQSPTHLIKTRGQQVTLRCSPISGHKSVSWYQQVLGQGPQFIFQYYEKEERGRGNFPDRFSARQFPNYSSELNVNALLLGDSALYLCASSLEPSGRYQETQYFGPGTRLLVL.

The J gene is TRBJ1-5, the V gene TRBV3-1; D remains ambiguous. Deletions cut 2 bases from V and 5 bases from J, with 7 bases between. The germline gives CDR1 LGHDT, CDR2 YNNKEL (reference sequence). CDR3 length: 13 amino acids. The CDR3 protein is CASSQYLHQPQHF. The DNA for the CDR3 is TGTGCCAGCAGCCAATACCTACATCAGCCCCAGCATTTT.

This chain connects TRBV27 to TRBJ2-2; 7 bases map to TRBD2. This CDR3 is built from 18 residues. The V and J ends lost 1 base and 0 bases, in that order; junction bases with no gene match: 8. Germline CDR1 reads MNHEY; CDR2 reads SMNVEV (reference sequence). The CDR3 loop reads CASSLYGEGGTNTGELFF. CDR3 in DNA: TGTGCCAGCAGTTTATACGGGGAGGGCGGAACGAACACCGGGGAGCTGTTTTTT.

This clonotype was recorded many times. The V call is TRBV2, the J call TRBJ2-1; D is ambiguous. The CDR3 spans 10 residues. Trimming pared 6 bases from V and 9 bases from J, leaving 6 bases between. Germline CDR1 and CDR2: SNHLY and FYNNEI. This CDR3 is CASRIAEQFF. The CDR3, as DNA: TGTGCCAGCAGGATTGCTGAGCAGTTCTTC.

The table lists this clonotype with a few counts. The rearrangement joins TRBV5-5 to TRBJ1-2; D is unresolved. The CDR3 is 12 amino acids. Looked up from germline, CDR1 is SGHKS and CDR2 is YYEKEE (reference sequence). Trimming took 2 bases from V and 8 from J, leaving 10 bases between them. The CDR3 region has the DNA TGTGCCAGCAGCTTTACGGGGAGAGGCTACACCTTC. It codes for CASSFTGRGYTF.

This clonotype came up many times. As DNA, the CDR3 is TGTGCCAGCAGCTTGACGGGAGCTGGGGTTTACGAGCAGTACTTC. This gives the protein CASSLTGAGVYEQYF. V gene TRBV7-9 combines with J gene TRBJ2-7, with a weak D call TRBD2 (6 bases). The CDR3 covers 15 residues. CDR1 and CDR2 from the germline V gene are SEHNR and FQNEAQ (reference sequence). Trimming took 3 bases from V and 4 from J, leaving 16 bases between them.

In this sample, this clonotype turned up once. DNA of the CDR3: TGTGCCAGCAGGGGCTGGGGACAGGGATTCGGAAAACTGTTTTTT. Amino acid sequence: CASRGWGQGFGKLFF. The V and J genes are TRBV28 and TRBJ1-4, with 9 bases lining up with TRBD1. This CDR3 comprises 15 residues. Germline V gene lookup returns CDR1 MDHEN and CDR2 SYDVKM. J lost 10 bases, V lost 6 bases, and 12 bases had no gene match.